The TCR beta chain described here comes from a study of T cell responses to AZD1222 COVID-19 vaccine. General observations from the study: Donors skewed white British and female; clonal diversity was possibly underestimated.

Profiling relied on immunoSEQ multiplex PCR, and the TCRdb table lists in-frame clones only, not all of them. The sample gives 150,000 or so clones, approximately 94% of which show up once; under 2% is in the top ten. A word on this clone: Antigen unknown.

V was trimmed by 5 bases and J by 5 bases, leaving 13 bases between them. Germline CDR1 is SGHNT and CDR2 is YENEEA. The CDR3 totals 15 residues. The chain links TRBV11-3 to TRBJ1-6, with D unclear. This TCR came from an adult in good health. The sequencing used peripheral blood, collected on day 0 of AZD1222 vaccination. The CDR3 is CASSAWVGNNSPLHF. In DNA form, the CDR3 reads TGTGCCAGCAGCGCCTGGGTAGGCAATAATTCACCCCTCCACTTT.